The clone carrying this T cell receptor (beta chain) was recorded many times. What it recognizes is unknown. All donors were healthy Caucasians. MiXCR was run by TCRdb on the 5' RACE reads, yielding one entry per CDR3 protein. The data hold about 700,000 distinct CDR3 sequences, with around 5.7% observed a single time. This entry is derived from a study of identical twins. General observations from the study: The degree of excess twin sharing was weaker in beta out-of-frame sequences.

V was pared by 4 bases and J by 10 bases, with 12 bases between. The CDR3 is 12 residues long. Per the germline V gene, CDR1 is KGHDR and CDR2 is SFDVKD. Sequenced input: naive T cells sorted from blood. The sequence was collected from a man aged 18 to 29 in good health. The chain carries TRBV24-1 and TRBJ1-1; D is ambiguous. CDR3 bases: TGTGCCACCAGTGACCCCGGGCGAAGAGCTTTCTTT. As protein: CATSDPGRRAFF.